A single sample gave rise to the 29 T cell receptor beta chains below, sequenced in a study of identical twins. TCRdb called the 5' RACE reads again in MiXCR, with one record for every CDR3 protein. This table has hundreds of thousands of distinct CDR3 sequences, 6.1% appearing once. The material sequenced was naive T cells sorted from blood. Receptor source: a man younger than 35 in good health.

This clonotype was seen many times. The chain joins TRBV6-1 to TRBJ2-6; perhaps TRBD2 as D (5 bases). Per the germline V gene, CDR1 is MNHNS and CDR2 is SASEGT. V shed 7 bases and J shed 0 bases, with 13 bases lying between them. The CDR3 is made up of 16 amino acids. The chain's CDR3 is CASTVRGPSGANVLTF. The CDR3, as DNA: TGTGCCAGCACCGTTCGAGGGCCCTCTGGGGCCAACGTCCTGACTTTC.

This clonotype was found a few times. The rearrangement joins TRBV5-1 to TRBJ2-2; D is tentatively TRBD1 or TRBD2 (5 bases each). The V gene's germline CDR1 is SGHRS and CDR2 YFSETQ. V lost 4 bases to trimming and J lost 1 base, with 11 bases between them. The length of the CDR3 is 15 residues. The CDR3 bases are TGCGCCAGCAGCGCCGGGACGGTGAACACCGGGGAGCTGTTTTTT. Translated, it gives CASSAGTVNTGELFF.

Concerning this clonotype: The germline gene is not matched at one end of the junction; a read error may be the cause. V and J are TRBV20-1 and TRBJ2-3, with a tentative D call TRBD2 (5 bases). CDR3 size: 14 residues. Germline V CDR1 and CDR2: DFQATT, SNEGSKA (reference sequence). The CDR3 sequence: CGANSEASTDTQYF. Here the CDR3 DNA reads TGCGGTGCTAATAGCGAAGCTAGCACAGATACGCAGTATTTT.

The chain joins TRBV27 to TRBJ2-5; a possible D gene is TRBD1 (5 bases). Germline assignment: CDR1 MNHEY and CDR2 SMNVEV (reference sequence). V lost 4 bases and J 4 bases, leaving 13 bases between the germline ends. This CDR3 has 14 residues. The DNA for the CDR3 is TGTGCCAGCAGTTGGCAGGGTCGCCCAGAGACCCAGTACTTC. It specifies CASSWQGRPETQYF.

The CDR3 DNA is TGTGCCAGCAGCTTAGATGGGGGTTCCCGCACAGATACGCAGTATTTT. Protein: CASSLDGGSRTDTQYF. The V call is TRBV11-2, the J call TRBJ2-3; either TRBD1 or TRBD2 may supply D (5 bases each). CDR1 is SGHAT, CDR2 FQNNGV, per germline. This CDR3 contains 16 residues. Trimming left V 0 bases short and J 1 base short, with 11 bases between. Full variable domain (missing parts from reference TRBV11-2 and TRBJ2-3): EAGVAQSPRYKIIEKRQSVAFWCNPISGHATLYWYQQILGQGPKLLIQFQNNGVVDDSQLPKDRFSAERLKGVDSTLKIQPAKLEDSAVYLCASSLDGGSRTDTQYFGPGTRLTVL.

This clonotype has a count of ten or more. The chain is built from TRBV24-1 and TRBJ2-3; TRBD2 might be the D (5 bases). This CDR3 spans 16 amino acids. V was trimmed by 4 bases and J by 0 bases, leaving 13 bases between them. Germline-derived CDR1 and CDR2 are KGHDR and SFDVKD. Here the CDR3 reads CATSDKSGPSTDTQYF. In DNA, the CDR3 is TGTGCCACCAGTGACAAAAGCGGACCTAGCACAGATACGCAGTATTTT.

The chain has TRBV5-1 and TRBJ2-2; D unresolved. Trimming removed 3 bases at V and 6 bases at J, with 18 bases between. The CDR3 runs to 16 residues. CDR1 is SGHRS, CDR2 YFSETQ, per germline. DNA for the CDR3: TGCGCCAGCAGCTACTTGATCAGGTCGGTCCCCGGGGAGCTGTTTTTT. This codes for CASSYLIRSVPGELFF.

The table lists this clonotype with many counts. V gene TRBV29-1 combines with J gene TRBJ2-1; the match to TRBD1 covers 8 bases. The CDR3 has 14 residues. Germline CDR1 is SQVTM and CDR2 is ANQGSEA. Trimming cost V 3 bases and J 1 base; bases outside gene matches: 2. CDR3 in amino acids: CSVDHRGSYNEQFF. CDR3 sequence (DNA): TGCAGCGTTGATCACAGGGGGTCCTACAATGAGCAGTTCTTC.

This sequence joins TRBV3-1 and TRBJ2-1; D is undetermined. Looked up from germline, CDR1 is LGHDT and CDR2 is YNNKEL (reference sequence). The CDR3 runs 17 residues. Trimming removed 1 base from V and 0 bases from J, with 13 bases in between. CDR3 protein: CASSQVASHRSYNEQFF. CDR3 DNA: TGTGCCAGCAGCCAAGTTGCCAGCCACCGCTCCTACAATGAGCAGTTCTTC.

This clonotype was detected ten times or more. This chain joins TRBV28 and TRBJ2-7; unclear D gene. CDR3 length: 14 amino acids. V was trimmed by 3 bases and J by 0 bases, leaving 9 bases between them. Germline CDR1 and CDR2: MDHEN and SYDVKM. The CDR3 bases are TGTGCCAGCAGTTTCGGCCAAAGCTCCTACGAGCAGTACTTC. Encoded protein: CASSFGQSSYEQYF.

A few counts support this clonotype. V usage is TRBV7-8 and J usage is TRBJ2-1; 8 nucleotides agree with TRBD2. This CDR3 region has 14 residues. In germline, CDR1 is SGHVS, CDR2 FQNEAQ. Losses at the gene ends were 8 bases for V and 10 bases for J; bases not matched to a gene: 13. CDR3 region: CASSGRAGVREQFF. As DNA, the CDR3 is TGTGCCAGCTCCGGGAGGGCGGGAGTTAGAGAGCAGTTCTTC.

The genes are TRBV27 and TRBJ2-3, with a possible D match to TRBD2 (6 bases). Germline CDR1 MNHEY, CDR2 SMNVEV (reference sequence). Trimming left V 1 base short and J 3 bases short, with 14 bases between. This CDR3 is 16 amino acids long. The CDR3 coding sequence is TGTGCCAGCAGTTTATTCCCGGGAGATCTTACAGATACGCAGTATTTT. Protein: CASSLFPGDLTDTQYF.

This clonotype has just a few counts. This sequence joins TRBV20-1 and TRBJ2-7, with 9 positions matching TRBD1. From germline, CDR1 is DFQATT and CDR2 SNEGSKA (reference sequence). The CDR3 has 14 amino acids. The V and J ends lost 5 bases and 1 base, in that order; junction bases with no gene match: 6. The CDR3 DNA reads TGCAGTGCTCAGGACAGGGGAAGGTCCTACGAGCAGTACTTC. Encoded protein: CSAQDRGRSYEQYF.

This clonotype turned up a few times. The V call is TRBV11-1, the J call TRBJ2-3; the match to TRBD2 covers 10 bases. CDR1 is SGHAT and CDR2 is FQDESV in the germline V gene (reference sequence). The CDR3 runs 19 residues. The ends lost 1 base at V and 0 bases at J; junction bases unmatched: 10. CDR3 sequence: CASSLVGIKTSGSTDTQYF. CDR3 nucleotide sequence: TGTGCCAGCAGCTTAGTGGGGATCAAGACTAGCGGGAGCACAGATACGCAGTATTTT.

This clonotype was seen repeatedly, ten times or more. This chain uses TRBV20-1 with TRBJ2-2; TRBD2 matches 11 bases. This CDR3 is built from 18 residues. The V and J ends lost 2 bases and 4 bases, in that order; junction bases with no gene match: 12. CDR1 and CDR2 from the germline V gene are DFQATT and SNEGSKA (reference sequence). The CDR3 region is CSARSVLAGVGSTGELFF. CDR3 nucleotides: TGCAGTGCTAGATCCGTACTAGCGGGAGTTGGTAGCACCGGGGAGCTGTTTTTT.

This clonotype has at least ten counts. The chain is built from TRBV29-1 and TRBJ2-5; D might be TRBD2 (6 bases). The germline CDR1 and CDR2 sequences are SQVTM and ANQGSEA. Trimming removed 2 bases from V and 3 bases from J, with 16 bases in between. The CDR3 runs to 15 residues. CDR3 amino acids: CSVEPSGDPEETQYF. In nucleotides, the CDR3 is TGCAGCGTTGAACCCTCGGGGGACCCAGAAGAGACCCAGTACTTC.

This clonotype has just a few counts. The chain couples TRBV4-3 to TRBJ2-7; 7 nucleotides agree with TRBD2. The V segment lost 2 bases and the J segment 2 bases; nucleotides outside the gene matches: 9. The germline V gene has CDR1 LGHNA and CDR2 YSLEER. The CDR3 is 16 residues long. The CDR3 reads CASSQSGLTNTYEQYF. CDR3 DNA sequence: TGCGCCAGCAGCCAATCGGGACTAACCAATACCTACGAGCAGTACTTC.

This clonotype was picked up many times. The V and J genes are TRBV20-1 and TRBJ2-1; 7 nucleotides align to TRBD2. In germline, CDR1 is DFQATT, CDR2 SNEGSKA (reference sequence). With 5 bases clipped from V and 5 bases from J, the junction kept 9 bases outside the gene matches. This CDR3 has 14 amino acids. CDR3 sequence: CSALGGRVNNEQFF. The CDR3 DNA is TGCAGTGCTCTAGGAGGGAGGGTCAACAATGAGCAGTTCTTC.

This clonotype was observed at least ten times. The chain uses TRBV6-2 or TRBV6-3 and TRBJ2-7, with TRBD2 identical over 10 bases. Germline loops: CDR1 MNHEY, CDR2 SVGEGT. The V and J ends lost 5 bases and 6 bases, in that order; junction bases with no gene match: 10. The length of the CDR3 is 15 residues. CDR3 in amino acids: CASSNIAGGQSEQYF. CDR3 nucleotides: TGTGCCAGCAGTAACATAGCGGGAGGCCAGAGCGAGCAGTACTTC.

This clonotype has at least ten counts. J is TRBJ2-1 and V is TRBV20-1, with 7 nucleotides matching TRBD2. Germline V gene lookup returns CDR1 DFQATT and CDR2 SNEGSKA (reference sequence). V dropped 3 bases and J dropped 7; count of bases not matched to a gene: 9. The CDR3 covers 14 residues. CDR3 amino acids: CSARDLMRGNEQFF. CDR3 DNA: TGCAGTGCTAGGGATCTCATGCGGGGGAATGAGCAGTTCTTC.

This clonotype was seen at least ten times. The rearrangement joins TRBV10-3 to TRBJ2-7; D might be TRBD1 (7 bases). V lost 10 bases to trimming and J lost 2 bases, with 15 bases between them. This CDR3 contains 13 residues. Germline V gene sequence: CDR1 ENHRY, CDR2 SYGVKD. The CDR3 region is CATMEGTAYEQYV. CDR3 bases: TGTGCCACCATGGAGGGGACAGCCTACGAGCAGTACGTC.

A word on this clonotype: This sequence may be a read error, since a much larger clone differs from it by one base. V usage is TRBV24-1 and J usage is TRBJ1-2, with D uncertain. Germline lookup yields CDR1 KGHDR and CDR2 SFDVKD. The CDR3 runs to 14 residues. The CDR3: CATSDSDKNYGFTF. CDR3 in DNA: TGTGCCACCAGTGATTCTGACAAAAACTATGGCTTCACCTTC.

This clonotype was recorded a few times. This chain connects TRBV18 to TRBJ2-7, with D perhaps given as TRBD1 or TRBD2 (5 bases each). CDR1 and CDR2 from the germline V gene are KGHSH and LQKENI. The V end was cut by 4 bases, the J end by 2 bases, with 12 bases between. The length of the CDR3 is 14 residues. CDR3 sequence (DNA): TGTGCCAGCTCACGGGACGGGGACCCCTACGAGCAGTACTTC. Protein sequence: CASSRDGDPYEQYF.

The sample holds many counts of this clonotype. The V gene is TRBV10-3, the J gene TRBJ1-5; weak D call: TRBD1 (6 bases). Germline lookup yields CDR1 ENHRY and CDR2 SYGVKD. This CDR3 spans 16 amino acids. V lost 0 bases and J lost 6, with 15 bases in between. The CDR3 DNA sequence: TGTGCCATCAGTGAGTCGAATCGGGGGCAGGGTCAGCCCCAGCATTTT. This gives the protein CAISESNRGQGQPQHF.

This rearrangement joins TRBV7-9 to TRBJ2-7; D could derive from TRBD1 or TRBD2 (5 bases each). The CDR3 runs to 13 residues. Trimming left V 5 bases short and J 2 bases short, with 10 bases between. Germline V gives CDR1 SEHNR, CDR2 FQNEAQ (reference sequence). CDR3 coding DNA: TGTGCCAGCAGCGGAAGGGACGCCTACGAGCAGTACTTC. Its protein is CASSGRDAYEQYF.

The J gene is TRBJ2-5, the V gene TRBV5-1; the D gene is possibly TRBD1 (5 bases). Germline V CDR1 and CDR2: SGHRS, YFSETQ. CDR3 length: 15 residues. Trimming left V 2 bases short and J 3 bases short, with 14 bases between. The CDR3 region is CASSFHGRAEETQYF. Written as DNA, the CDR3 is TGCGCCAGCAGCTTCCACGGCAGGGCTGAAGAGACCCAGTACTTC.

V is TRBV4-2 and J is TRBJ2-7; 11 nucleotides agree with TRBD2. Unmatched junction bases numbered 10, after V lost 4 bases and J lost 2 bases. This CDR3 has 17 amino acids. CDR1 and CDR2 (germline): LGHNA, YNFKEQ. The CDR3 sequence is CASSRIGTSGETYEQYV. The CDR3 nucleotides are TGTGCCAGCAGCCGAATAGGGACTAGCGGAGAAACCTACGAGCAGTACGTC.

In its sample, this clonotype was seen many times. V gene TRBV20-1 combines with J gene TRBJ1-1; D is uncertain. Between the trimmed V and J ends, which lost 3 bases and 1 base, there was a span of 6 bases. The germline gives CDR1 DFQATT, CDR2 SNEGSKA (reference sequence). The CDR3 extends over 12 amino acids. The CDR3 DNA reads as TGCAGTGCTAGTGGGGAGAACACTGAAGCTTTCTTT. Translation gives CSASGENTEAFF.

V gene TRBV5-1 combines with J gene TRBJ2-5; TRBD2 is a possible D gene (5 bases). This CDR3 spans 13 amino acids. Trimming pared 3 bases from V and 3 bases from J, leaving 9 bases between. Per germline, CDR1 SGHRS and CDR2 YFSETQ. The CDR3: CASSYYGEETQYF. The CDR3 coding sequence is TGCGCCAGCAGCTACTACGGGGAAGAGACCCAGTACTTC.